The clone carrying this TCR beta chain occurred a few times. The source of the sample is a study of blood T cells in healthy people across ages. Trimming took 5 bases from V and 4 from J, leaving 9 bases between them. Germline V gene lookup returns CDR1 KGHDR and CDR2 SFDVKD. The CDR3 spans 13 residues. It was with a sample-barcoded 5' primer and a J-beta primer mix that a second PCR of roughly 7 to 12 cycles was run. A template-switch adaptor containing 12 random nucleotides labeled each cDNA molecule. Paired-end reads containing CDR3 totaled no fewer than 2.5 million for each sample. TCRdb independently ran MiXCR on the 5' RACE reads; one entry per CDR3 protein. Altogether 650,000 to 1,000,000 distinct CDR3 sequences are present, around 36% being singletons, with the ten largest covering around 13%.

This clonotype was sampled from a man between 18 and 29 years old in good health. The V call is TRBV24-1, the J call TRBJ2-3, with a possible D match to TRBD2 (6 bases). Material for sequencing was blood. In DNA, the CDR3 is TGTGCCACCAGTGGGGACTTTCCAGATACGCAGTATTTT. Residues: CATSGDFPDTQYF.